The source of this T cell receptor beta chain is a study of CD8+ T cells in alopecia areata. Across the study: Treated patients were dosed with oral tofacitinib, taking 5 to 10 mg twice daily. Tofacitinib administration persisted for 6 to 18 months, succeeded by 6 months off drug.

Sampling of alopecia areata patients yielded lesional scalp punch biopsies as well as peripheral blood. The authors extracted RNA and reverse transcribed it into cDNA as the sequencing template. Sequencing was performed with immunoSEQ multiplex PCR; in TCRdb, only in-frame clones are kept and a portion is missing. The table has about 180,000 clones, 63% seen once. The V and J ends lost 5 bases and 1 base respectively, with 12 bases between them. Germline V lookup: CDR1 SNHLY, CDR2 FYNNEI. This CDR3 contains 14 residues. The specimen comprised CD4+ T cells sorted from blood, sampled at week 0. The chain uses TRBV2 and TRBJ2-7; D ambiguous. This receptor was identified in a human donor with alopecia areata. CDR3 DNA: TGTGCCAGCAGTCCGGACGGTGGGTCCTACGAGCAGTACTTC. Its protein is CASSPDGGSYEQYF.